The 28 T cell receptor beta chains below come from one sample, sequenced in a study of blood T cell repertoires in COVID-19. Assay used: immunoSEQ multiplex PCR; TCRdb lists only in-frame clones, some missing. Of roughly 180,000 clones in the sample, 70% to 90% were seen once. Sample: peripheral blood. All receptors derive from a woman in her forties or fifties with COVID-19, enrolled during active disease.

This clone was detected a few times. This chain connects TRBV5-4 to TRBJ1-4, with 8 positions matching TRBD1. The CDR3 runs 15 residues. Germline lookup yields CDR1 SGHNT and CDR2 YYREEE (reference sequence). V dropped 0 bases and J dropped 5; count of bases not matched to a gene: 3. CDR3 protein: CASSLAGTGNEKLFF. The DNA of the CDR3 is TGTGCCAGCAGCTTGGCGGGGACAGGAAATGAAAAACTGTTTTTT.

This clone was detected once. The rearrangement joins TRBV6-5 to TRBJ2-3; a possible D gene is TRBD1 (7 bases). V was trimmed by 0 bases and J by 4 bases, leaving 11 bases between them. Germline CDR1 is MNHEY and CDR2 is SVGAGI. The CDR3 has 15 residues. The CDR3 DNA is TGTGCCAGCAGTTACTCGCGGGACAGTCCAGATACGCAGTATTTT. It yields the protein CASSYSRDSPDTQYF.

The chain employs TRBV27 and TRBJ1-1; 8 nucleotides line up with TRBD1. The J segment lost 0 bases and the V segment lost 6 bases, leaving 6 bases of the junction unmatched. Germline CDR1 reads MNHEY; CDR2 reads SMNVEV (reference sequence). This CDR3 contains 15 residues. The CDR3 protein is CASRQGTGVNTEAFF. The CDR3 DNA sequence: TGTGCCAGCAGGCAGGGGACAGGCGTGAACACTGAAGCTTTCTTT.

The CDR3 loop is CASTPWGQTEDGYTF. CDR3 DNA: TGTGCCAGCACCCCGTGGGGCCAAACAGAGGACGGCTACACCTTC. The genes are TRBV21-1 and TRBJ1-2; the D segment call TRBD1 is taken from the table without a DNA check. TRBV21-1 is a known pseudogene. This CDR3 region has 15 residues.

The chain employs TRBV6-5 and TRBJ1-1; 7 nucleotides line up with TRBD1. V trimming: 4 bases; J trimming: 3 bases; junction bases outside the gene matches: 5. The CDR3 is 14 residues long. Germline V gives CDR1 MNHEY, CDR2 SVGAGI. The chain's CDR3 is CASSSGGTDTEAFF. DNA for the CDR3: TGTGCCAGCAGTTCAGGGGGGACGGACACTGAAGCTTTCTTT.

The chain couples TRBV6-5 to TRBJ1-6; no clear D. CDR3 length equals 14 residues. The V gene lost 5 bases and the J gene lost 7 bases, with 12 bases spanning the gap. Germline V gene data show CDR1 as MNHEY and CDR2 as SVGAGI. The CDR3 loop is CASSRPRENSPLHF. The CDR3 nucleotides are TGTGCCAGCAGTCGCCCCCGGGAGAATTCACCCCTCCACTTT.

The rearrangement links TRBV25-1 to TRBJ1-2; the match to TRBD1 covers 8 bases. The CDR3 contains 14 residues. Germline V gene sequence: CDR1 MGHDK, CDR2 SYGVNS. Losses at the gene ends were 0 bases for V and 10 bases for J; bases not matched to a gene: 7. CDR3 residues: CASSEYRGQEDYTF. The CDR3 DNA follows: TGTGCCAGCAGTGAATACCGGGGACAGGAGGACTACACCTTC.

The V call is TRBV28, the J call TRBJ1-2; the D is unclear. Germline assignment: CDR1 MDHEN and CDR2 SYDVKM. Trimming stripped 5 bases from V and 8 bases from J, with 15 bases between. The CDR3 covers 13 residues. DNA for the CDR3: TGTGCCAGCAGTCTTCGGGAAAATATGGGCTACACCTTC. Its protein is CASSLRENMGYTF.

In its sample, this clone was seen a few times. The genes are TRBV7-6 and TRBJ1-1; no definite D call. V lost 5 bases and J lost 5, with 18 bases in between. The CDR3 length is 15 residues. Germline V gene sequence: CDR1 SGHVS, CDR2 FNYEAQ. CDR3 protein: CASSLPVESSTEAFF. CDR3 in DNA: TGTGCCAGCAGCCTACCAGTGGAGTCATCGACTGAAGCTTTCTTT.

The rearrangement uses TRBV2 and TRBJ1-3; a possible D gene is TRBD1 (6 bases). Trimming stripped 5 bases from V and 0 bases from J, with 11 bases between. The germline V gene has CDR1 SNHLY and CDR2 FYNNEI. The CDR3 loop spans 15 amino acids. The CDR3 is CASSRSGDSGNTIYF. The CDR3 DNA reads as TGTGCCAGCAGTCGATCAGGGGACTCTGGAAACACCATATATTTT. The whole variable domain, filled in from reference TRBV2 and TRBJ1-3, reads EPEVTQTPSHQVTQMGQEVILRCVPISNHLYFYWYRQILGQKVEFLVSFYNNEISEKSEIFDDQFSVERPDGSNFTLKIRSTKLEDSAMYFCASSRSGDSGNTIYFGEGSWLTVV.

The V and J genes are TRBV13 and TRBJ2-7, with D tentatively TRBD2 (6 bases). Germline CDR1 is PRHDT and CDR2 is FYEKMQ (reference sequence). This CDR3 region has 16 residues. The V and J ends lost 1 base and 2 bases respectively, with 15 bases between them. The CDR3 sequence: CASSLEGGKLAYEQYF. The DNA for the CDR3 is TGTGCCAGCAGCTTAGAAGGAGGGAAGTTGGCCTACGAGCAGTACTTC.

The CDR3 is CASSQDSIAYPGELFF. The CDR3 nucleotides read TGTGCCAGCAGCCAGGACTCAATAGCGTACCCCGGGGAGCTGTTTTTT. This chain links TRBV3-1 (or the pseudogene TRBV3-2) with TRBJ2-2; D may be TRBD2 (5 bases). The CDR3 covers 16 residues. Germline lookup yields CDR1 LGHDT and CDR2 YNNKEL (reference sequence). The germline V and J ends were trimmed by 3 bases and 6 bases, with 17 bases remaining between them.

The rearrangement links TRBV28 to TRBJ1-5; unclear D gene. The germline V gene encodes CDR1 MDHEN and CDR2 SYDVKM. Trimming pared 3 bases from V and 5 bases from J, leaving 14 bases between. This CDR3 is built from 15 residues. CDR3 DNA: TGTGCCAGCAGTTTTTCAGGTCGGCCTGATCAGCCCCAGCATTTT. Amino acid sequence: CASSFSGRPDQPQHF.

V gene TRBV4-1 combines with J gene TRBJ2-7; weak D call: TRBD1 (5 bases). V lost 0 bases, J lost 1 base, and 10 bases lay in between. The CDR3 extends over 15 amino acids. Germline loops: CDR1 MGHRA, CDR2 YSYEKL. CDR3: CASSQDSTASYEQYF. CDR3 nucleotides: TGCGCCAGCAGCCAAGATTCGACAGCATCCTACGAGCAGTACTTC.

V usage is TRBV9 and J usage is TRBJ2-3; tentative D call: TRBD2 (5 bases). Trimming removed 4 bases at V and 0 bases at J, with 12 bases between. The germline V gene encodes CDR1 SGDLS and CDR2 YYNGEE. This CDR3 has 15 residues. DNA of the CDR3: TGTGCCAGCAGCCGGACTGGAATTAGCACAGATACGCAGTATTTT. This sequence encodes CASSRTGISTDTQYF.

The sample holds a few counts of this clone. CDR3 region: CSVEEGTLNSPLHF. In DNA, the CDR3 is TGCAGCGTTGAAGAGGGGACACTAAATTCACCCCTCCACTTT. J is TRBJ1-6 and V is TRBV29-1; D perhaps matches TRBD1 (6 bases). Per germline, CDR1 SQVTM and CDR2 ANQGSEA. Trimming removed 0 bases from V and 7 bases from J, with 10 bases in between. This CDR3 has 14 amino acids. Based on the CDR3 plus reference TRBV29-1 and TRBJ1-6, the full variable domain is SAVISQKPSRDICQRGTSLTIQCQVDSQVTMMFWYRQQPGQSLTLIATANQGSEATYESGFVIDKFPISRPNLTFSTLTVSNMSPEDSSIYLCSVEEGTLNSPLHFGNGTRLTVT.

This clone was recorded only once. For the CDR3, the DNA is TGTGCCAGCTCACCGGGACTACTTACAACCTCCTACGAGCAGTACTTC. Translation: CASSPGLLTTSYEQYF. The genes are TRBV18 and TRBJ2-7, with 7 bases matching TRBD2. This CDR3 is built from 16 residues. Germline CDR1 KGHSH, CDR2 LQKENI. The V segment lost 3 bases and the J segment 0 bases; nucleotides outside the gene matches: 8.

The rearrangement links TRBV7-2 to TRBJ2-2; 9 bases are shared with TRBD2. Losses at the gene ends were 1 base for V and 3 bases for J; bases not matched to a gene: 3. This CDR3 has 16 amino acids. Germline V gives CDR1 SGHTA, CDR2 FQGNSA. The CDR3 spells CASSLGGGADTGELFF. CDR3 DNA sequence: TGTGCCAGCAGCTTAGGCGGGGGGGCGGACACCGGGGAGCTGTTTTTT. Using reference TRBV7-2 and TRBJ2-2 for the parts outside the CDR3, the full variable domain is GAGVSQSPSNKVTEKGKDVELRCDPISGHTALYWYRQSLGQGLEFLIYFQGNSAPDKSGLPSDRFSAERTGGSVSTLTIQRTQQEDSAVYLCASSLGGGADTGELFFGEGSRLTVL.

J is TRBJ2-5 and V is TRBV2; D may be TRBD2 (6 bases). CDR3 length: 16 residues. Germline CDR1 SNHLY, CDR2 FYNNEI. Trimming cost V 4 bases and J 0 bases, with 15 bases left between them. The CDR3: CASSVRLLAYQETQYF. The CDR3 region has the DNA TGTGCCAGCAGTGTTCGACTACTAGCCTACCAAGAGACCCAGTACTTC. Looking up the rest from reference TRBV2 and TRBJ2-5 gives the full variable domain: EPEVTQTPSHQVTQMGQEVILRCVPISNHLYFYWYRQILGQKVEFLVSFYNNEISEKSEIFDDQFSVERPDGSNFTLKIRSTKLEDSAMYFCASSVRLLAYQETQYFGPGTRLLVL.

This chain joins TRBV12-3 or TRBV12-4 and TRBJ2-7, with a weak D call TRBD1 (5 bases). The CDR3 loop spans 12 amino acids. Trimming stripped 8 bases from V and 6 bases from J, with 14 bases between. CDR3 residues: CASSPVGLEQYF. The CDR3 DNA is TGTGCCAGCTCCCCCGTGGGGCTCGAGCAGTACTTC.

This clone was observed once. The chain links TRBV7-8 to TRBJ2-7; TRBD1 matches at 8 bases. There are 15 residues in the CDR3. Unmatched junction bases numbered 7, after V lost 5 bases and J lost 1 base. CDR1 is SGHVS and CDR2 is FQNEAQ in the germline V gene. DNA for the CDR3: TGTGCCAGCAGCGCCGCAGGGGGCTTTTCCTACGAGCAGTACTTC. Its protein product is CASSAAGGFSYEQYF.

This clone was counted between two and nine times. For the CDR3, the DNA is TGTGCCAGCAGTTTGGACAGGGGGCAAACCGGGGAGCTGTTTTTT. Its translation: CASSLDRGQTGELFF. The genes are TRBV27 and TRBJ2-2, with 11 bases lining up with TRBD1. The V and J ends lost 3 bases and 5 bases, in that order; junction bases with no gene match: 2. This CDR3 is built from 15 residues. Germline CDR1 MNHEY, CDR2 SMNVEV (reference sequence).

The gene calls are TRBV2 and TRBJ1-2; D is perhaps TRBD1 (5 bases). Trimming stripped 6 bases from V and 8 bases from J, with 16 bases between. The CDR3 covers 13 residues. The V gene's germline CDR1 is SNHLY and CDR2 FYNNEI. CDR3 in DNA: TGTGCCAGCAGGAGGAATGGACAATCAGGCTACACCTTC. The encoded protein is CASRRNGQSGYTF.

In DNA form, the CDR3 reads TGCGCCAGCAGCTTAGTACCTCAGGGGGCAAACGGGGAGCTGTTTTTT. Its translation: CASSLVPQGANGELFF. The chain joins TRBV5-1 to TRBJ2-2; 8 bases map to TRBD1. V shed 2 bases, J shed 7 bases, and the junction held 10 bases outside the gene matches. From germline, CDR1 is SGHRS and CDR2 YFSETQ. The CDR3 has 16 amino acids. The variable domain in full, completed from reference TRBV5-1 and TRBJ2-2, reads KAGVTQTPRYLIKTRGQQVTLSCSPISGHRSVSWYQQTPGQGLQFLFEYFSETQRNKGNFPGRFSGRQFSNSRSEMNVSTLELGDSALYLCASSLVPQGANGELFFGEGSRLTVL.

The chain uses TRBV19 and TRBJ1-2, with D tentatively TRBD1 (5 bases). The CDR3 consists of 15 residues. CDR1 and CDR2 (germline): LNHDA, SQIVND (reference sequence). V shed 6 bases and J shed 8 bases, with 22 bases lying between them. CDR3 sequence reads: CASSPESLRVGGYTF. In DNA form, the CDR3 reads TGTGCCAGTAGCCCCGAAAGCCTCAGGGTCGGGGGCTACACCTTC.

The CDR3 DNA is TGTGCCAGTAGTTCCTCAGCGAACACCGGGGAGCTGTTTTTT. Residues: CASSSSANTGELFF. The V call is TRBV19, the J call TRBJ2-2; D gene unclear. The CDR3 has 14 residues. Trimming left V 5 bases short and J 0 bases short, with 7 bases between. CDR1 and CDR2 from the germline V gene are LNHDA and SQIVND (reference sequence).

This rearrangement joins TRBV3-1 (or the pseudogene TRBV3-2) to TRBJ2-7; D gene ambiguous. The CDR3 length is 16 residues. Germline V lookup: CDR1 LGHDT, CDR2 YNNKEL (reference sequence). Trimming took 4 bases from V and 3 from J, leaving 19 bases between them. CDR3 protein: CASSRNPKQPFYEQYF. The CDR3 coding sequence is TGTGCCAGCAGCCGCAACCCCAAACAACCTTTCTACGAGCAGTACTTC.

The gene calls are TRBV6-5 and TRBJ1-2; TRBD1 is a possible D gene (6 bases). Per germline, CDR1 MNHEY and CDR2 SVGAGI. Trimming cost V 0 bases and J 8 bases, with 13 bases left between them. The length of the CDR3 is 14 residues. The CDR3 DNA reads TGTGCCAGCAGTTACTCGACGGGGGGCGAAGGCTACACCTTC. Translated, it gives CASSYSTGGEGYTF.